Listed below are T cell receptor beta chains from one sample, sequenced in a study of blood T cell repertoires in COVID-19. Here immunoSEQ multiplex PCR was the method, and the copy in TCRdb shows in-frame clones only, minus some. There are about 310,000 clones in the sample; approximately 89% occur only once, and almost 9.5% lies in the top ten. Sequencing was done on a sample of PBMCs or T cells enriched from blood (not recorded which). The receptors stem from a woman aged 25 to 39 who had recovered from COVID-19. The CDR3 runs from the conserved cysteine through the conserved F or W. A D gene is named only where the DNA matches it firmly. Clone size appears in some rows only: once, few, many, or a class for an expanded clone.

NA,TRBJ1-3,NA,TRBV2,TGTGCCAGCAGGCGGGGTGGGGAGTCTGGAAACACCATATATTTT,CASRRGGESGNTIYF
TRBD1,TRBJ2-5,NA,TRBV5-4,TGTGCCAGCAGCAGACAGACAGGGTTGTTCGAGACCCAGTACTTC,CASSRQTGLFETQYF
NA,TRBJ2-7,once,TRBV25-1,TGTGCCAGCAGTGCAGGCAGCGGTGCTTACTACGAGCAGTACTTC,CASSAGSGAYYEQYF
NA,TRBJ2-7,NA,TRBV10-3,TGTGCCATCAGTGAAAGAGACAGGTCCTACGAGCAGTACTTC,CAISERDRSYEQYF
TRBD2,TRBJ2-3,NA,TRBV7-3,TGTGCCAGCAGCTCCCAGACTAGCCAATCAGATACGCAGTATTTT,CASSSQTSQSDTQYF
NA,TRBJ1-4,NA,TRBV19,TGTGCCAGTAGTCAAGTCCGGGGGTCTGCTACTAATGAAAAACTGTTTTTT,CASSQVRGSATNEKLFF
TRBD2,TRBJ2-1,NA,TRBV18,TGTGCCAGCTCACGACTAGCGGGAGACGGCAATGAGCAGTTCTTC,CASSRLAGDGNEQFF
NA,TRBJ1-6,few,TRBV2,TGTGCCAGCAGTGACAGGGGAGAGGCTTCACCCCTCCACTTT,CASSDRGEASPLHF
NA,TRBJ1-2,NA,TRBV6-6,TGTGCCAGCAGCCCTATGAAGGGAGGATTTCATGGCTACACCTTC,CASSPMKGGFHGYTF
TRBD2,TRBJ2-3,NA,TRBV15,TGTGCCACCAGAAAGGGACTAGGGGAGGACACAGATACGCAGTATTTT,CATRKGLGEDTDTQYF
TRBD1,TRBJ2-1,once,TRBV11-2,TGTGCCAGCAGCTTGGGGACAGTAGGTATAGATGAGCAGTTCTTC,CASSLGTVGIDEQFF
TRBD2,TRBJ2-1,NA,TRBV4-1,TGCGCCAGCAGCCAACCGACTAGCGGGAGGGGTCGTGAGCAGTTCTTC,CASSQPTSGRGREQFF
NA,TRBJ1-2,NA,TRBV3-1/TRBV3-2,TGTGCCAGCAGCCAAGATACATCAGGGTCCGGTGGCTACACCTTC,CASSQDTSGSGGYTF
NA,TRBJ1-1,NA,TRBV25-1,TGTGCCAGCAGTCGGGGGTACACTGAAGCTTTCTTT,CASSRGYTEAFF
TRBD1,TRBJ2-1,NA,TRBV23-1,TGCGCCAGCAGTCAAACGACAGGGCAGGAGCAGTTCTTC,CASSQTTGQEQFF
NA,TRBJ2-2,NA,TRBV18,TGTGCCAGCTCATGGACACGGCATGACGATAACACCGGGGAGCTGTTTTTT,CASSWTRHDDNTGELFF
TRBD1,TRBJ1-1,NA,TRBV10-3,TGCTCGGCAGGGGGCGTTAGCACTGAAGCTTTCTTT,CSAGGVSTEAFF
NA,TRBJ1-2,once,TRBV20-1,TGCAGTGCTAGTCATCGACACCCGTCAGATGGCTACACCTTC,CSASHRHPSDGYTF
NA,TRBJ1-2,NA,TRBV5-5,TGTGCCAGCAGCTGGACACTTAATAACTATGGCTACACCTTC,CASSWTLNNYGYTF
NA,TRBJ2-7,NA,TRBV7-3,TGTGCCAGCAGCCGGGGTGGGGAGCAGTACTTC,CASSRGGEQYF
TRBD2,TRBJ2-1,NA,TRBV9,TGTGCCAGCAGCAAGGGAGGGTCCTACAATGAGCAGTTCTTC,CASSKGGSYNEQFF
NA,TRBJ2-4,NA,TRBV10-2,TGCGCCAGCAGTGTTATCAGGCAGGGCATTCAGTACTTC,CASSVIRQGIQYF
NA,TRBJ2-7,NA,TRBV4-1,TGCGCCAGCAGCCAAGTTTCAGGGGTCTACGAGCAGTACTTC,CASSQVSGVYEQYF
NA,TRBJ1-5,NA,TRBV14,TGTGCCAGCAGCCAAGATTGGAGGGTTTTGAGGAATCAGCCCCAGCATTTT,CASSQDWRVLRNQPQHF
NA,TRBJ2-5,once,TRBV2,TGTGCCAGCAGTGCGCAGGGTCCACAAGAGACCCAGTACTTC,CASSAQGPQETQYF
TRBD2,TRBJ2-5,NA,TRBV16,TGTGCCAGCAGCCAATTCCTAGCGGGAGGAGAGACCCAGTACTTC,CASSQFLAGGETQYF
NA,TRBJ1-2,NA,TRBV30,TGTGCCTGGAGTGCCACTCGGGAAGTGGGCTACACCTTC,CAWSATREVGYTF
TRBD1,TRBJ1-2,NA,TRBV5-6,TGTGCCAGCAGCCCCGTATTGACAGGGACCTATGGCTACACCTTC,CASSPVLTGTYGYTF
TRBD1,TRBJ2-7,NA,TRBV27,TGTGCCAGCAGTTTTACCGGGACAGGGACCTACGAGCAGTACTTC,CASSFTGTGTYEQYF
NA,TRBJ2-7,once,TRBV5-1,TGCGCCAGCAGCTTAGCCCGAAGCTCCTACGAGCAGTACTTC,CASSLARSSYEQYF
TRBD1,TRBJ1-4,NA,TRBV19,TGTGCCAGTAGTATCGACAATGGCGGACAGGGCCATGGAAAACTGTTTTTT,CASSIDNGGQGHGKLFF
NA,TRBJ2-1,NA,TRBV18,TGTGCCAGCTCACCCCAGGGGACGAGGTCCCTTCATGAGCAGTTCTTC,CASSPQGTRSLHEQFF
NA,TRBJ1-4,few,TRBV2,TGTGCCAGCGTAGGACACCTAGTTGAAAAACTGTTTTTT,CASVGHLVEKLFF
TRBD2,TRBJ2-7,NA,TRBV2,TGTGCCACCCGGAGGATTAGCGGGAGTAGGCGCGAGCAGTACTTC,CATRRISGSRREQYF
NA,TRBJ2-7,NA,TRBV6-1,TGTGCCAGCATGGCGGGAAACGAGCAGTACTTC,CASMAGNEQYF
NA,TRBJ1-2,NA,TRBV7-9,TGTGCCAGCAGCTTACAGGGCATAAGGGGAAATGGCTACACCTTC,CASSLQGIRGNGYTF
NA,TRBJ2-1,NA,TRBV5-6,TGTGCCAGCAGCTCGCCTAGCGATGAGCAGTTCTTC,CASSSPSDEQFF
TRBD1,TRBJ2-2,NA,TRBV5-5,TGTGCCAGCAGCTTTGGTTTGGACAGGGGGAACACCGGGGAGCTGTTTTTT,CASSFGLDRGNTGELFF
TRBD1,TRBJ2-7,NA,TRBV18,TGTGCCAGCTCACCACAGGGGGCGGATGTCGGCGAGCAGTACTTC,CASSPQGADVGEQYF
NA,TRBJ2-5,NA,TRBV27,TGTGCCAGCAGTTTATTCGGACTATCCCGCCAAGAGACCCAGTACTTC,CASSLFGLSRQETQYF
TRBD1,TRBJ2-3,NA,TRBV15,TGTGCCACCAGCCGCCGACAGGGGGCAAGCACAGATACGCAGTATTTT,CATSRRQGASTDTQYF
TRBD1,TRBJ2-1,NA,TRBV19,TGTGCCAGTAGCTTTTTTCAGGGACAGCGAAACAATGAGCAGTTCTTC,CASSFFQGQRNNEQFF
TRBD1,TRBJ1-5,NA,TRBV2,TGTGCCAGCAGTGCAGGGGGTCGGGCAGTATTTCCCCAGCATTTT,CASSAGGRAVFPQHF
NA,TRBJ2-3,NA,TRBV6-5,TGTGCCAGCAGGGCCTGGCAGGGTAGCACAGATACGCAGTATTTT,CASRAWQGSTDTQYF
NA,TRBJ1-2,once,TRBV5-6,TGTGCCAGCAGCCAGACAGGATATGGCTACACCTTC,CASSQTGYGYTF
TRBD1,TRBJ2-7,NA,TRBV11-2,TGTGCCAGCAGCACGGGGACAGGGGCACGGGGGGTGCAGTACTTC,CASSTGTGARGVQYF
NA,TRBJ2-1,NA,TRBV5-1,TGCGCCAGCAGCTTGAACGGACTTACCTCCTACAATGAGCAGTTCTTC,CASSLNGLTSYNEQFF
TRBD1,TRBJ2-7,NA,TRBV5-1,TGCGCCAGCAGCTTGGGACAGGGGACAGTTATGTACGAGCAGTACTTC,CASSLGQGTVMYEQYF
TRBD1,TRBJ1-2,NA,TRBV4-3,TGCGCCAGCAGCCAAGATCTGACAGGGTGGAGGGACTATGGCTACACCTTC,CASSQDLTGWRDYGYTF
TRBD1,TRBJ1-1,NA,TRBV19,TGTGCCAGTCGGTCGGACAGGGAATGGCGAGCCACTGAAGCTTTCTTT,CASRSDREWRATEAFF
NA,TRBJ2-2,NA,TRBV2,TGTGCCAGCACCCCTTATCCCGGGAATCCGAACACCGGGGAGCTGTTTTTT,CASTPYPGNPNTGELFF